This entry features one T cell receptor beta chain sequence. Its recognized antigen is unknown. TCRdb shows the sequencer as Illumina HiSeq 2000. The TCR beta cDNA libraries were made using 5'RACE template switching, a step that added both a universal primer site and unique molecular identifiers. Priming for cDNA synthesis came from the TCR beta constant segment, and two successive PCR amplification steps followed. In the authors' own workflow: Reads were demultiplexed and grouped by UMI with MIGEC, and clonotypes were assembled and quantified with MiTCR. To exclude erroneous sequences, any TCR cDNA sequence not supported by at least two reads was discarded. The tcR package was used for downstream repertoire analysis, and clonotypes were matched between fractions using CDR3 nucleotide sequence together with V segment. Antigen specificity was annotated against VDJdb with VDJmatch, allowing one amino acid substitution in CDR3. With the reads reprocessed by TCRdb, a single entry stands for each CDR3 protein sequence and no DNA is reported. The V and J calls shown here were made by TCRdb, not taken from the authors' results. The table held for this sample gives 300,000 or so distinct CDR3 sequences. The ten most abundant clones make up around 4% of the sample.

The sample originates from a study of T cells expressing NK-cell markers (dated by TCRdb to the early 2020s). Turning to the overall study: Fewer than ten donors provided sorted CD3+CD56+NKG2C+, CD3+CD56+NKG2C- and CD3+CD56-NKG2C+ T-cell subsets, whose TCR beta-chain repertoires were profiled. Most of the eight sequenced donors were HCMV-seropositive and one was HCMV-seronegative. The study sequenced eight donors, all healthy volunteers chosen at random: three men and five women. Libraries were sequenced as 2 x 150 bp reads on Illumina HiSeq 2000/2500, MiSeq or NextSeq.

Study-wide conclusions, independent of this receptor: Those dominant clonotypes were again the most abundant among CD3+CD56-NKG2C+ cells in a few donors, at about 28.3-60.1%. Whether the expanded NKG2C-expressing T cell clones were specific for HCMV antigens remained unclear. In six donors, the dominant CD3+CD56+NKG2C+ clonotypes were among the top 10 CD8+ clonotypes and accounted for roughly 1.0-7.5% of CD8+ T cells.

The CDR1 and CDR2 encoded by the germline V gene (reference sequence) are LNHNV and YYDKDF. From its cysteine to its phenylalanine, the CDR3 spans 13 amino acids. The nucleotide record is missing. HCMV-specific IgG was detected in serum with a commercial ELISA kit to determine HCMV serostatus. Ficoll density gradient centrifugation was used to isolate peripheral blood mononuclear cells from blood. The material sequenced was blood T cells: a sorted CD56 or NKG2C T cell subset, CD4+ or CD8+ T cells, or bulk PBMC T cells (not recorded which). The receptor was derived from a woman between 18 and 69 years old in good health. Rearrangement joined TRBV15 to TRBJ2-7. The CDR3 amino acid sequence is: CATSRIKQYEQYF. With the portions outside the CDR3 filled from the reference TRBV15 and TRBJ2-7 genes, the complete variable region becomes DAMVIQNPRYQVTQFGKPVTLSCSQTLNHNVMYWYQQKSSQAPKLLFHYYDKDFNNEADTPDNFQSRRPNTSFCFLDIRSPGLGDTAMYLCATSRIKQYEQYFGPGTRLTVT.